A selection of T cell receptor beta chains follows, all from one sample in a study of blood T cells in healthy people across ages. TCRdb re-called the 5' RACE reads through MiXCR, storing one row per CDR3 protein. The sample contains some 700,000 distinct CDR3 sequences, over 20% of which appear only once. Specimen: blood. These receptors were obtained from a man aged 70-80 years in good health. The conserved cysteine and the conserved F or W are not part of the CDR3 here. Only some rows state a clone size, as once, few, many or a class for expanded clones.

clone size	V gene	J gene	CDR3 length	CDR3 protein
many	TRBV18	TRBJ2-3	13	ASSQLAGSTDTQY
-	TRBV29-1	TRBJ2-5	13	SVEDTGTEQETQY
few	TRBV20-1	TRBJ2-1	14	SARVAGSLPSYEQF
-	TRBV28	TRBJ1-2	12	ASSLAGVGYGYT
-	TRBV10-3	TRBJ2-1	14	AISESQGSSYNEQF
few	TRBV12-3/TRBV12-4	TRBJ1-2	12	ASSPDRGSFGYT
few	TRBV28	TRBJ2-5	13	ASSSGLAEQETQY
-	TRBV7-2	TRBJ1-2	13	ASSGGTGPLRGYT
many	TRBV5-5	TRBJ2-3	11	ASSEGSTDTQY
-	TRBV6-6	TRBJ2-7	11	ASSNTQAGEQY
-	TRBV24-1	TRBJ1-4	13	ATSARGGTNEKLF
-	TRBV12-3/TRBV12-4	TRBJ1-1	14	ASSLRWGVTGTEAF
-	TRBV7-3	TRBJ2-3	11	ASSTSATDTQY
-	TRBV12-3/TRBV12-4	TRBJ2-5	12	ASSPTSGSTRQY
few	TRBV25-1	TRBJ1-1	12	ASSPSRGNTEAF
-	TRBV28	TRBJ2-3	17	ASSPTLARGGIATDTQY
-	TRBV4-1	TRBJ1-3	14	ASSREGGGSGNTIY
few	TRBV29-1	TRBJ2-5	12	SAAGDRDQETQY
few	TRBV19	TRBJ1-1	11	ASSSIRNTEAF
-	TRBV29-1	TRBJ2-3	13	SMTVAPTSTDTQY
-	TRBV7-9	TRBJ1-1	15	ASSLGLDRAGDTEAF
-	TRBV5-1	TRBJ1-1	14	ASSLATGNMNTEAF
-	TRBV7-2	TRBJ2-3	11	ASSTGWTDTQY
few	TRBV20-1	TRBJ1-5	12	SAREGSSNQPQH
many	TRBV24-1	TRBJ2-5	13	ATSDDRSHRMGQY
-	TRBV2	TRBJ2-7	10	ASTAGVGEQY
-	TRBV20-1	TRBJ1-1	13	SARTPDSPGTEAF
few	TRBV12-3/TRBV12-4	TRBJ1-1	9	ASSLQGRAF
-	TRBV7-9	-	11	ASSFVEAYEQY
-	TRBV10-3	TRBJ2-1	11	ANAANRDNEQF
many	TRBV20-1	TRBJ2-3	14	SAPPPGLAGGGTQY
few	TRBV11-2	TRBJ1-1	13	ASSVTASSVPEAF